These 5 T cell receptor beta chains share one sample of origin, sequenced in a study of prognosis after radiotherapy for stage I lung cancer. Two-round multiplex PCR, the amplification method, yielded TCR beta CDR3 from genomic DNA. Primers targeting each individual TRBV and TRBJ gene were applied in first-round PCR. TCRdb reprocessed the multiplex PCR reads via MiXCR and lists one record per CDR3 protein. The sample yields tens of thousands of distinct CDR3 sequences, roughly 25% seen once. Specimen: PBMCs, collected before or after stereotactic body radiation therapy (not recorded which). These receptors were obtained from a donor aged 50 or older with non-small cell lung cancer.

This clonotype appeared many times. V is TRBV6-1 and J is TRBJ2-2; the D gene is possibly TRBD2 (6 bases). Germline CDR1 MNHNS, CDR2 SASEGT. V dropped 8 bases and J dropped 3 bases, with 16 bases sitting between them. This CDR3 has 15 residues. CDR3 nucleotide sequence: TGTGCCAGCTCCCCTCGGGAGAGGGACACCGGGGAGCTGTTTTTT. This sequence encodes CASSPRERDTGELFF.

This clonotype has a count of ten or more. The rearrangement links TRBV6-1 to TRBJ2-1; maybe TRBD1 (5 bases). This CDR3 is built from 14 residues. Trimming stripped 6 bases from V and 6 bases from J, with 15 bases between. In germline, CDR1 is MNHNS, CDR2 SASEGT. CDR3 nucleotides: TGTGCCAGCAGGATTGGAGACAGCGTCAATGAGCAGTTCTTC. The encoded protein is CASRIGDSVNEQFF.

Details on this clonotype: This likely stems from a read error, as it lies one base from a far larger clone. This rearrangement joins TRBV6-2 or TRBV6-3 to TRBJ1-2; D remains unclear. This CDR3 has 13 amino acids. Trimming took off 4 bases at V and 5 bases at J, with 11 bases between the two ends. Germline V gives CDR1 MNHEY, CDR2 SVGEGT. DNA of the CDR3: TGTGCCAGCAGTTCCCGGAGGTCTTATGGCTACACCTTC. As protein: CASSSRRSYGYTF.

Many counts were recorded for this clonotype. The chain is built from TRBV5-6 and TRBJ2-5, with 7 positions matching TRBD2. In germline, CDR1 is SGHDT, CDR2 YYEEEE. After removal of 2 bases from V and 5 bases from J, the junction contained 9 bases not matched to a gene. The CDR3 is made up of 15 amino acids. CDR3 residues: CASSFEWTSQETQYF. Here the CDR3 DNA reads TGTGCCAGCAGCTTTGAGTGGACTAGTCAGGAGACCCAGTACTTC.

At least ten counts were recorded for this clonotype. This rearrangement joins TRBV7-9 to TRBJ1-6; D remains unclear. This CDR3 contains 11 residues. V lost 1 base, J lost 15 bases, and 7 bases lay in between. Germline loops: CDR1 SEHNR, CDR2 FQNEAQ (reference sequence). Written as DNA, the CDR3 is TGTGCCAGCAGCTTAGAGGGAGGCCTCCACTTT. It codes for CASSLEGGLHF.